The 21 T cell receptor beta chains in this list originate from one sample, sequenced in a study of cytomegalovirus exposure and HLA in healthy donors. PCR used 60 Vbeta primers and 13 Jbeta primers. Sequencing was performed with immunoSEQ multiplex PCR; in TCRdb, only in-frame clones are kept and a portion is missing. The sample carries some 99,000 clones, about four fifths recorded once. Sequencing used PBMCs. The receptor set was obtained from a woman aged 25-40 years in good health and CMV-seronegative.

The J gene is TRBJ1-1, the V gene TRBV13, with TRBD1 as a possible D gene (6 bases). Germline V gene data show CDR1 as PRHDT and CDR2 as FYEKMQ (reference sequence). Trimming took 0 bases from V and 4 from J, leaving 6 bases between them. CDR3 length: 13 residues. The DNA of the CDR3 is TGTGCCAGCAGCTTAGGAGGGGGCACTGAAGCTTTCTTT. It codes for CASSLGGGTEAFF.

The chain is built from TRBV25-1 and TRBJ2-2, with 7 bases fitting TRBD2. The CDR3 sequence is 17 residues long. V trimming: 1 base; J trimming: 7 bases; junction bases outside the gene matches: 12. Germline CDR1 reads MGHDK; CDR2 reads SYGVNS. CDR3 region: CASSESPSGNRFGELFF. CDR3 DNA sequence: TGTGCCAGCAGTGAATCCCCTAGCGGAAACCGATTCGGGGAGCTGTTTTTT.

This clone has only a few counts. J is TRBJ2-3 and V is TRBV5-1, with a weak D call TRBD2 (6 bases). CDR3 length: 12 residues. Trimming took off 1 base at V and 6 bases at J, with 6 bases between the two ends. Per the germline V gene, CDR1 is SGHRS and CDR2 is YFSETQ. The DNA for the CDR3 is TGCGCCAGCAGCTTGCGGGGGGATACGCAGTATTTT. Its translation is CASSLRGDTQYF.

The CDR3 sequence: CASSPTGSGYGYTF. The CDR3 DNA sequence: TGTGCCAGCAGCCCAACAGGGTCCGGGTATGGCTACACCTTC. V and J are TRBV5-4 and TRBJ1-2; perhaps TRBD1 as D (6 bases). The V end lost 4 bases, the J end lost 5 bases, and 15 bases lay between the germline ends. The CDR3 loop spans 14 amino acids. From germline, CDR1 is SGHNT and CDR2 YYREEE (reference sequence).

J is TRBJ1-2 and V is TRBV11-2, with D unresolved. Per the germline V gene, CDR1 is SGHAT and CDR2 is FQNNGV. The V and J ends lost 0 bases and 2 bases respectively, with 13 bases between them. The CDR3 is made up of 16 amino acids. DNA of the CDR3: TGTGCCAGCAGCTTAGATTTTTTTAAGAGGAACTATGGCTACACCTTC. Protein: CASSLDFFKRNYGYTF.

V usage is TRBV5-1 and J usage is TRBJ2-3; the match to TRBD1 covers 7 bases. Germline assignment: CDR1 SGHRS and CDR2 YFSETQ. Germline trimming cut 4 bases from V and 0 bases from J; bases unmatched to any gene: 8. CDR3 length: 16 residues. CDR3 sequence: CASSRKTGTSTDTQYF. CDR3 DNA sequence: TGCGCCAGCAGCAGAAAGACAGGGACAAGCACAGATACGCAGTATTTT.

J is TRBJ2-3 and V is TRBV21-1; the DNA was not used to check the table's D call, TRBD2. TRBV21-1 is listed as a pseudogene. The CDR3 is 18 residues long. This CDR3 is CASSMRDHGRRGTDTQYF. As DNA, the CDR3 is TGTGCCAGCAGCATGCGGGACCACGGGAGACGGGGCACAGATACGCAGTATTTT.

This clone came up a few times. The chain joins TRBV5-1 to TRBJ1-1; D uncertain. V was pared by 1 base and J by 9 bases, with 13 bases between. CDR3 length: 13 amino acids. Germline V gene sequence: CDR1 SGHRS, CDR2 YFSETQ. This CDR3 reads CASSLRWADQAFF. CDR3 sequence (DNA): TGCGCCAGCAGCTTGAGGTGGGCAGATCAAGCTTTCTTT.

V and J are TRBV4-2 and TRBJ2-4; D remains unclear. The CDR3 is made up of 17 amino acids. Trimming shortened V by 0 bases and J by 0 bases, and 12 bases separated the two germline ends. Germline lookup yields CDR1 LGHNA and CDR2 YNFKEQ. The CDR3: CASSQEGWRTAKNIQYF. The DNA for the CDR3 is TGTGCCAGCAGCCAAGAAGGTTGGAGAACAGCCAAAAACATTCAGTACTTC.

The chain uses TRBV7-9 and TRBJ2-1; D gene ambiguous. CDR1 SEHNR and CDR2 FQNEAQ come from the germline V gene (reference sequence). The CDR3 is 15 amino acids. The germline V and J ends were trimmed by 5 bases and 4 bases, with 15 bases remaining between them. Written as DNA, the CDR3 is TGTGCCAGCAGCCCGACTGGCTCTCTGTACAATGAGCAGTTCTTC. Encoded protein: CASSPTGSLYNEQFF.

The genes are TRBV7-2 and TRBJ1-2; D is possibly TRBD1 (6 bases). The V end was cut by 0 bases, the J end by 1 base, with 12 bases between. From germline, CDR1 is SGHTA and CDR2 FQGNSA. There are 16 residues in the CDR3. The CDR3 DNA is TGTGCCAGCAGCTTAGCACAGGGCCCTAATAACTATGGCTACACCTTC. Protein product: CASSLAQGPNNYGYTF.

This chain links TRBV29-1 with TRBJ2-2, with TRBD1 as a possible D gene (5 bases). V lost 7 bases, J lost 4 bases, and 13 bases lay in between. Germline CDR1 and CDR2: SQVTM and ANQGSEA. CDR3 length equals 13 residues. The CDR3 DNA follows: TGCAGCGGAAGTCAGGGTGGCACCGGGGAGCTGTTTTTT. It specifies CSGSQGGTGELFF.

The rearrangement joins TRBV5-1 to TRBJ1-2; 7 nucleotides align to TRBD1. Per the germline V gene, CDR1 is SGHRS and CDR2 is YFSETQ. The CDR3 is 17 amino acids. V was pared by 0 bases and J by 6 bases, with 14 bases of the junction left unmatched. Written as DNA, the CDR3 is TGCGCCAGCAGCTTGGGGGTGGCAGGACAGGACGCGGATGGCTACACCTTC. Amino acid sequence: CASSLGVAGQDADGYTF. Drawing the rest from reference TRBV5-1 and TRBJ1-2, the complete variable domain is KAGVTQTPRYLIKTRGQQVTLSCSPISGHRSVSWYQQTPGQGLQFLFEYFSETQRNKGNFPGRFSGRQFSNSRSEMNVSTLELGDSALYLCASSLGVAGQDADGYTFGSGTRLTVV.

V is TRBV27 and J is TRBJ2-7; 9 bases fit TRBD1. The CDR3 spans 16 residues. The junction had 9 bases not matched to a gene; V was cut back by 5 bases and J by 1 base. Looked up from germline, CDR1 is MNHEY and CDR2 is SMNVEV (reference sequence). CDR3 nucleotides: TGTGCCAGCAGTGAACGTGGGACAGGGATTTCCTACGAGCAGTACTTC. Amino acid sequence: CASSERGTGISYEQYF.

The chain recombines TRBV6-5 with TRBJ2-7; possible D gene TRBD1, 6 bases. Looked up from germline, CDR1 is MNHEY and CDR2 is SVGAGI. The V end lost 0 bases, the J end lost 4 bases, and 13 bases lay between the germline ends. This CDR3 is built from 15 residues. CDR3 residues: CASSYSRDTGYEQYF. DNA of the CDR3: TGTGCCAGCAGTTACTCGAGGGACACCGGATACGAGCAGTACTTC.

Note on this clone: The germline gene is not matched at one end of the junction; a read error may be the cause. The chain uses TRBV2 and TRBJ2-6; 9 bases fit TRBD1. The CDR3 is 17 residues long. Looked up from germline, CDR1 is SNHLY and CDR2 is FYNNEI. The CDR3 here is CASSRGQGGNRANVPTF. In DNA, the CDR3 is TGTGCCAGCAGCCGGGGACAGGGAGGCAATAGAGCCAACGTCCCGACTTTC.

This sequence joins TRBV30 and TRBJ1-2, with D hard to call. V was cut by 0 bases and J by 4 bases, with 6 bases left in between. The CDR3 is 12 amino acids. The germline gives CDR1 GTSNPN, CDR2 SVGIG (reference sequence). CDR3 in DNA: TGTGCCTGGAGTGTCACAGCCTATGGCTACACCTTC. Translating gives CAWSVTAYGYTF.

V and J are TRBV27 and TRBJ1-4; D is uncertain. With 6 bases removed from V and 7 bases from J, the gap between germline ends came to 15 bases. The length of the CDR3 is 14 residues. Germline V gives CDR1 MNHEY, CDR2 SMNVEV (reference sequence). CDR3 nucleotide sequence: TGTGCCAGCAGCCACCACACTACGAGTGAAAAACTGTTTTTT. This gives the protein CASSHHTTSEKLFF.

The rearrangement uses TRBV6-5 and TRBJ2-7; a weak D match, TRBD1 (5 bases). Germline V lookup: CDR1 MNHEY, CDR2 SVGAGI. Trimming pared 6 bases from V and 4 bases from J, leaving 13 bases between. This CDR3 spans 13 amino acids. CDR3 in amino acids: CASSNMGRYEQYF. The CDR3 nucleotides read TGTGCCAGCAGCAATATGGGGCGTTACGAGCAGTACTTC.

This sequence joins TRBV6-5 and TRBJ1-2, with D perhaps TRBD1 (6 bases). Trimming stripped 5 bases from V and 8 bases from J, with 15 bases between. Germline V gene lookup returns CDR1 MNHEY and CDR2 SVGAGI. There are 13 residues in the CDR3. In DNA form, the CDR3 reads TGTGCCAGCAGTGAAGCGCGAGGGACAGGCTACACCTTC. It yields the protein CASSEARGTGYTF.

This sequence joins TRBV14 and TRBJ1-5; possibly TRBD1 for D (5 bases). This CDR3 contains 17 residues. V shed 1 base and J shed 6 bases, with 19 bases lying between them. Germline CDR1 reads SGHDN; CDR2 reads FVKESK. CDR3 nucleotide sequence: TGTGCCAGCAGCCAAGGCCGCGGGACGGTAGGTCTTCAGCCCCAGCATTTT. Amino acids: CASSQGRGTVGLQPQHF. The variable domain in full, with the rest retrieved from reference TRBV14 and TRBJ1-5, is EAGVTQFPSHSVIEKGQTVTLRCDPISGHDNLYWYRRVMGKEIKFLLHFVKESKQDESGMPNNRFLAERTGGTYSTLKVQPAELEDSGVYFCASSQGRGTVGLQPQHFGDGTRLSIL.